A selection of T cell receptor beta chains follows, all from one sample in a study of T-cell memory formation after mild COVID-19. TCRdb used MiXCR to reprocess the 5' RACE reads, holding one entry per CDR3 protein. Altogether hundreds of thousands of distinct CDR3 sequences are present, roughly a fifth being singletons, with the ten largest covering 20% to 25%. The sequencing sample was made of PBMCs or a T cell subset sorted from them (not recorded which). These receptors were taken from a man aged 18 to 35 who had mild COVID-19 (a few samples of this study predate the infection). Cell type and time point are not known. Both conserved end residues are trimmed from each CDR3. Clone size is given for some rows only: seen once, a few or many times, or a class if the clone is expanded.

TRBV6-6	many	TRBJ2-7	ASSSDSYEQY
TRBV10-3	-	TRBJ1-3	AISTDDGNTIY
TRBV7-2	few	TRBJ2-5	ASSLRGLGLETQY
TRBV25-1	few	TRBJ2-7	ASSEDEQY
TRBV3-1	-	TRBJ2-3	ASSQVVTDTQY
TRBV7-9	-	TRBJ1-6	ASSPRTGETSPLH
TRBV20-1	few	TRBJ1-3	SARPDGFSGNTIY
TRBV4-2	-	TRBJ1-1	ASSQVGQKNTEAF
TRBV11-1	-	TRBJ2-3	ASSLTTSAGGY
TRBV11-2	-	TRBJ2-1	ASSRAGGFPHEQF
TRBV6-2/TRBV6-3	few	TRBJ2-3	ASSPGLAPPDTQY
TRBV7-7	-	TRBJ2-5	ASSLDRGETQY
TRBV20-1	-	TRBJ1-1	SARDVGSRNTEAF
TRBV11-1	few	TRBJ1-1	ASSFERTEAF
TRBV6-2/TRBV6-3	-	TRBJ2-3	ASSYSGTGNTDTQY
TRBV5-1	few	TRBJ2-5	ASSLTTSGDETQY
TRBV7-3	-	TRBJ2-5	ASSSGAQETQY
TRBV4-3	-	TRBJ1-2	ASSRERNTLNYGYT
TRBV3-1	-	TRBJ1-2	ASSQDIYGYT
TRBV5-1	-	TRBJ2-5	ASRSVRQETQY
TRBV7-9	-	TRBJ2-1	ASSSLGSGDNEQF
TRBV5-1	-	TRBJ2-1	ASSRRLAGGDNEQF
TRBV12-3/TRBV12-4	-	TRBJ2-2	ASSTTGGVGELF
TRBV4-1	-	TRBJ1-2	ASSQDPGGFYGYT